The clone carrying this TCR beta chain has at least ten counts. The antigen is unknown. The data belong to a study of regulatory T cells in long-lasting Graves disease. This sample's time point: persistent/refractory GD, antithyroid drugs over 5 years with positive TRAb. The TCR library was made from RNA extracted from PBMCs. V lost 7 bases and J lost 7; bases outside the gene matches: 8. Germline assignment: CDR1 SGHAT and CDR2 FQNNGV. The CDR3 is made up of 16 amino acids. Arm-PCR of CDR3 regions with iRepertoire HTBI primers generated TCR beta libraries. TCRdb independently ran MiXCR on the multiplex PCR reads; one entry per CDR3 protein. The table includes approximately 440,000 distinct CDR3 sequences, 20% to 30% detected once. General observations from the study: Favored usage of TRBV28, TRBJ1-2 and TRBJ2-5 was recorded in persistent disease. TCR diversity in persistent Graves' patients was below that of newly diagnosed ones.

The chain is built from TRBV11-2 and TRBJ2-2; 14 positions agree with TRBD2. The source of this sequence is a female donor with Graves disease. Sequenced here: peripheral blood mononuclear cells (PBMCs), sampled when the disease was refractory, from a patient treated with antithyroid drugs. The CDR3 sequence: CASTIGTSGSIGELFF. The CDR3 bases are TGTGCCAGCACCATCGGGACTAGCGGGAGTATCGGGGAGCTGTTTTTT.